Sequencing of this T cell receptor (beta chain) was carried out in a study of blood T cell repertoires in COVID-19. Overall study: The United States, Italy and Spain provided the acute and convalescent COVID-19 samples. PBMCs, B-cell-depleted T cells, or T cells provided the cDNA or gDNA that made up the material.

CDR3 length equals 13 residues. Germline CDR1 reads SGHRS; CDR2 reads YFSETQ. Trimming took 4 bases from V and 4 from J; bases not matched to a gene: 4. Original analysis: Reference gene primer amplification in the assay estimated nucleated cell counts. The repertoire was sequenced with immunoSEQ multiplex PCR; TCRdb's copy has only in-frame clones and lacks some. The DNA gave D and trimming, while V, J and clone size come from that table. The sample contains 35,000 to 40,000 clones, roughly 90% of which appear only once. The J gene is TRBJ1-1, the V gene TRBV5-1; 7 positions match TRBD1. This clonotype originated in a man aged 65-85 years with acute or convalescent COVID-19. Source material: peripheral blood. This CDR3 is CASSLTGATEAFF. The CDR3 region has the DNA TGCGCCAGCAGCCTCACAGGGGCCACTGAAGCTTTCTTT.